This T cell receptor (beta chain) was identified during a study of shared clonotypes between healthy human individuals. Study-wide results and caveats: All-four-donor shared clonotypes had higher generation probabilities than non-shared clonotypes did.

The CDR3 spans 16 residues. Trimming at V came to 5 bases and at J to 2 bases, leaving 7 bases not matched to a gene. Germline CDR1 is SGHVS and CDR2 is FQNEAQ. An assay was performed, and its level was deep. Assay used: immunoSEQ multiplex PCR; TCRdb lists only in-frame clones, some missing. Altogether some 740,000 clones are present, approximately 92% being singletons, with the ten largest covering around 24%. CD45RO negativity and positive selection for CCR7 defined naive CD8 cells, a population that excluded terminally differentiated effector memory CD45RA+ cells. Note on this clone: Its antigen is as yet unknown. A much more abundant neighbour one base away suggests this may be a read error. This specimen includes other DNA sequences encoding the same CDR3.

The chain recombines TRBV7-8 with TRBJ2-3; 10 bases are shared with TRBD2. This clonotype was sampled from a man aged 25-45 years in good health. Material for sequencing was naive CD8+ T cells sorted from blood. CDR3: CASSPLAGGNTDTQYF. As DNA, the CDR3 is TGTGCCAGCAGCCCTTTAGCGGGAGGAAACACAGATACGCAGTATTTT.